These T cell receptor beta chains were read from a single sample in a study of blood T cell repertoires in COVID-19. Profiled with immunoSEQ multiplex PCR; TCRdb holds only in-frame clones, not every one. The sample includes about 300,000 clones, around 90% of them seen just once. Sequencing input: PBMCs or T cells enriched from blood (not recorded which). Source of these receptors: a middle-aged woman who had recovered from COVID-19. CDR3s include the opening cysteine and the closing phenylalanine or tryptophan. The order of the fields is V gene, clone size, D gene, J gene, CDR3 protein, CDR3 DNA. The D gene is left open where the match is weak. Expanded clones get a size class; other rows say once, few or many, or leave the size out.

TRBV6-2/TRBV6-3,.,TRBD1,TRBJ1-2,CASSSDRAFGYTF,TGTGCCAGCAGTTCTGACAGGGCATTTGGCTACACCTTC
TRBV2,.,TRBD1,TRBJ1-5,CASSDSGGQPQHF,TGTGCCAGCAGTGACTCAGGGGGACAGCCCCAGCATTTT
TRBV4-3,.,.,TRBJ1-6,CASSQDVFNSPLHF,TGCGCCAGCAGCCAAGATGTCTTTAATTCACCCCTCCACTTT
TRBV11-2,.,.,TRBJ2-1,CASRQWTGSYNEQFF,TGTGCCAGCAGGCAGTGGACGGGATCCTACAATGAGCAGTTCTTC
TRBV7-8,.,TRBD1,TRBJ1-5,CASSLGTGDQPQHF,TGTGCCAGCAGCTTGGGGACAGGGGATCAGCCCCAGCATTTT
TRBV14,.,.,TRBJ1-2,CASSGHGQYGYTF,TGTGCCAGCAGCGGTCATGGACAGTATGGCTACACCTTC
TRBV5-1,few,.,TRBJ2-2,CASSLEAGLNTGELFF,TGCGCCAGCAGCTTGGAGGCAGGCCTTAACACCGGGGAGCTGTTTTTT
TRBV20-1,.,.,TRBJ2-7,CSASSRQGFTYEQYF,TGCAGTGCTAGTAGTAGGCAGGGATTTACCTACGAGCAGTACTTC
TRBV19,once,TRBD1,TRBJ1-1,CASSPRTGRVTEAFF,TGTGCCAGTAGTCCTCGGACAGGGAGGGTAACTGAAGCTTTCTTT
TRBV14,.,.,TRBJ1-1,CASSQDGRANTEAFF,TGTGCCAGCAGCCAAGATGGGCGGGCAAACACTGAAGCTTTCTTT
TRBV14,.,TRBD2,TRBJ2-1,CASSQGLRGLRRTDYNEQFF,TGTGCCAGCAGCCAAGGTCTCCGGGGACTAAGGCGGACTGACTACAATGAGCAGTTCTTC
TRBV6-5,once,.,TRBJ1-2,CASTLDRNYGYTF,TGTGCCAGCACCCTGGACAGAAACTATGGCTACACCTTC
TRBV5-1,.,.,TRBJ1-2,CASSLKVGGDGYTF,TGCGCCAGCAGCTTGAAAGTAGGGGGTGATGGCTACACCTTC
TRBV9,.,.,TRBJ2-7,CASTSGGAGTGEQYF,TGTGCCAGCACCTCAGGAGGAGCGGGTACGGGGGAGCAGTACTTC
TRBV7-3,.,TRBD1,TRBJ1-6,CASSPTGYNSPLHF,TGTGCCAGCAGCCCGACAGGGTATAATTCACCCCTCCACTTT
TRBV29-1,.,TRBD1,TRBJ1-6,CSVKEGGHNSPLHF,TGCAGCGTTAAGGAAGGGGGCCATAATTCACCCCTCCACTTT
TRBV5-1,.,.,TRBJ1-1,CASSLVARPNTEAFF,TGCGCCAGCAGCTTGGTGGCCAGGCCCAACACTGAAGCTTTCTTT
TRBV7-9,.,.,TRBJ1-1,CASSHRAKNTEAFF,TGTGCCAGCAGCCACAGGGCGAAGAACACTGAAGCTTTCTTT
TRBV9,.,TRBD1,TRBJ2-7,CASSVAQGVNEQYF,TGTGCCAGCAGCGTAGCACAGGGGGTCAACGAGCAGTACTTC
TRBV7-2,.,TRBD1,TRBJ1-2,CASSHTTGVVNYGYTF,TGTGCCAGCAGTCATACGACAGGGGTGGTTAACTATGGCTACACCTTC
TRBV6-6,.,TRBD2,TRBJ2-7,CASRTTSGSYEQYF,TGTGCCAGCAGGACCACTAGCGGCTCCTACGAGCAGTACTTC
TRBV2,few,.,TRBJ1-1,CASTSQGAGDTEAFF,TGTGCCAGCACTTCGCAGGGCGCAGGGGACACTGAAGCTTTCTTT
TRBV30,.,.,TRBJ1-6,CAWTPRGNSPLHF,TGTGCCTGGACGCCTAGGGGGAATTCACCCCTCCACTTT
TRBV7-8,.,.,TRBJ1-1,CASSLGDFRRAEAFF,TGTGCCAGCAGCTTAGGAGACTTTAGGCGGGCTGAAGCTTTCTTT
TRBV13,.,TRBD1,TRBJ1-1,CASSSRQGLPPGAFF,TGTGCCAGCAGCTCAAGACAGGGCCTCCCCCCGGGAGCTTTCTTT
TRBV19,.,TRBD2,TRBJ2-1,CASRTSGREYNEQFF,TGTGCCAGTCGGACTAGCGGGAGGGAGTACAATGAGCAGTTCTTC
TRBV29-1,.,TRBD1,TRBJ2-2,CSARARTGTTGELFF,TGCAGTGCTCGTGCCAGGACAGGGACCACCGGGGAGCTGTTTTTT
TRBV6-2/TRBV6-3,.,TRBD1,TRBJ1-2,CASSSRTGFVYGYTF,TGTGCCAGCAGTTCGAGGACAGGGTTCGTCTATGGCTACACCTTC
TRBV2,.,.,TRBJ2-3,CASIGRGGARYTQYF,TGTGCCAGCATAGGCAGAGGGGGAGCCCGGTATACGCAGTATTTT
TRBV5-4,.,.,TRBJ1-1,CASSSPTQGVGTEAFF,TGTGCCAGCAGCTCACCAACACAGGGTGTGGGCACTGAAGCTTTCTTT
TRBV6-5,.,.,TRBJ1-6,CASSLHHSPSNSPLHF,TGTGCCAGCAGTTTGCACCACAGCCCGTCGAATTCACCCCTCCACTTT
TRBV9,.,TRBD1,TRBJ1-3,CASSAGGNSGNTIYF,TGTGCCAGCAGCGCAGGGGGGAACTCTGGAAACACCATATATTTT
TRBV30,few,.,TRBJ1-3,CAWSLRVADTIYF,TGTGCCTGGAGCCTTAGGGTAGCGGACACCATATATTTT
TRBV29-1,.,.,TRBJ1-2,CSVSSQVGLNGYTF,TGCAGCGTTTCCTCGCAGGTTGGCCTAAACGGCTACACCTTC
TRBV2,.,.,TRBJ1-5,CASTGADQPQHF,TGTGCCAGCACAGGGGCGGATCAGCCCCAGCATTTT
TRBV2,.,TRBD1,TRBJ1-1,CASRRGQALNTEAFF,TGTGCCAGCAGGAGGGGACAGGCGCTGAACACTGAAGCTTTCTTT
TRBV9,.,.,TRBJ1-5,CASSVDRINQPQHF,TGTGCCAGCAGCGTCGACAGGATCAATCAGCCCCAGCATTTT
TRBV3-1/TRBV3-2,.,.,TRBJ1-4,CASSLLGAATNEKLFF,TGTGCCAGCAGCCTCCTAGGGGCTGCAACTAATGAAAAACTGTTTTTT
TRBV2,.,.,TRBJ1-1,CASRMGPAGGAFF,TGTGCCAGCAGGATGGGCCCCGCCGGGGGAGCTTTCTTT
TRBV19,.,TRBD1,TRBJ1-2,CASSQQPGGFNYGYTF,TGTGCCAGTAGTCAACAACCAGGGGGGTTTAACTATGGCTACACCTTC
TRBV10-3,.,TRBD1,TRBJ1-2,CAILSGAGGYGYTF,TGTGCCATCCTATCGGGGGCAGGGGGATATGGCTACACCTTC